These 18 T cell receptor beta chains were all obtained from the same sample, sequenced in a study of OX40 agonist ivuxolimab in advanced cancers. Profiled with immunoSEQ multiplex PCR; TCRdb holds only in-frame clones, not every one. This sample has around 26,000 clones, with about four fifths found just once. The material was CD4+ or CD8+ T cells sorted from blood, obtained in a trial of the OX40 agonist ivuxolimab. The receptors were gathered from an adult with an advanced solid tumor such as melanoma, head and neck, liver or kidney cancer.

Only a few counts were recorded for this clone. The chain uses TRBV6-6 and TRBJ2-2, with D unclear. Per the germline V gene, CDR1 is MNHNY and CDR2 is SVGAGI (reference sequence). The V end was cut by 0 bases, the J end by 9 bases, with 5 bases between. The CDR3 runs 12 residues. For the CDR3, the DNA is TGTGCCAGCAGTTACTCGGTCTGGGAGCTGTTTTTT. Its translation: CASSYSVWELFF.

This clone was observed a handful of times. The rearrangement links TRBV7-9 to TRBJ1-1; tentative D call: TRBD1 (5 bases). Trimming took 4 bases from V and 7 from J, leaving 10 bases between them. This CDR3 comprises 12 residues. Germline CDR1 reads SEHNR; CDR2 reads FQNEAQ (reference sequence). In nucleotides, the CDR3 is TGTGCCAGCAGCTCAGACAGTAATGAAGCTTTCTTT. Amino acids: CASSSDSNEAFF.

This clone is termed large. This chain connects TRBV4-2 to TRBJ2-7; TRBD1 is a possible D gene (6 bases). The V gene lost 1 base and the J gene lost 5 bases, with 9 bases spanning the gap. CDR3 length: 13 amino acids. From germline, CDR1 is LGHNA and CDR2 YNFKEQ. CDR3 bases: TGTGCCAGCAGCCAAGTGGGGGCCGACGAGCAGTACTTC. Its protein product is CASSQVGADEQYF.

V is TRBV13 and J is TRBJ1-2, with TRBD1 matching over 8 bases. The junction had 9 bases not matched to a gene; V was cut back by 6 bases and J by 6 bases. The CDR3 spans 14 residues. Germline CDR1 PRHDT, CDR2 FYEKMQ (reference sequence). CDR3 nucleotide sequence: TGTGCCAGCAGTCCTCCGACAGGGGACCATGGCTACACCTTC. It codes for CASSPPTGDHGYTF. The variable domain in full, completed from reference TRBV13 and TRBJ1-2, reads AAGVIQSPRHLIKEKRETATLKCYPIPRHDTVYWYQQGPGQDPQFLISFYEKMQSDKGSIPDRFSAQQFSDYHSELNMSSLELGDSALYFCASSPPTGDHGYTFGSGTRLTVV.

The CDR3 loop is CASSQAGQSFYGYTF. CDR3 coding DNA: TGTGCCAGCAGCCAGGCGGGACAGAGCTTTTATGGCTACACCTTC. The chain links TRBV14 to TRBJ1-2; 7 nucleotides match TRBD1. Germline assignment: CDR1 SGHDN and CDR2 FVKESK. The V and J ends lost 3 bases and 5 bases, in that order; junction bases with no gene match: 9. This CDR3 has 15 residues. Using reference TRBV14 and TRBJ1-2 for the parts outside the CDR3, the full variable domain is EAGVTQFPSHSVIEKGQTVTLRCDPISGHDNLYWYRRVMGKEIKFLLHFVKESKQDESGMPNNRFLAERTGGTYSTLKVQPAELEDSGVYFCASSQAGQSFYGYTFGSGTRLTVV.

The chain uses TRBV6-5 and TRBJ2-3; 7 bases fit TRBD2. Germline values: CDR1 MNHEY, CDR2 SVGAGI. The V segment lost 5 bases and the J segment 0 bases; nucleotides outside the gene matches: 5. The CDR3 consists of 15 residues. The CDR3: CASSLAELSTDTQYF. As DNA, the CDR3 is TGTGCCAGCAGTCTAGCGGAACTTAGCACAGATACGCAGTATTTT.

The chain combines TRBV5-4 with TRBJ2-2; 13 bases agree with TRBD2. The V segment lost 5 bases and the J segment 4 bases; nucleotides outside the gene matches: 5. Germline V gene lookup returns CDR1 SGHNT and CDR2 YYREEE (reference sequence). CDR3 length: 16 amino acids. The CDR3 sequence is CASRPGLAGATGELFF. The CDR3 nucleotides are TGTGCCAGCAGACCCGGACTAGCGGGAGCCACCGGGGAGCTGTTTTTT.

The chain recombines TRBV27 with TRBJ2-3; D is uncertain. The germline gives CDR1 MNHEY, CDR2 SMNVEV (reference sequence). The V end was cut by 2 bases, the J end by 2 bases, with 20 bases between. CDR3 length equals 18 residues. CDR3: CASSLLGPLGVDTDTQYF. The CDR3, as DNA: TGTGCCAGCAGTTTACTGGGTCCCCTCGGAGTAGACACAGATACGCAGTATTTT.

V and J are TRBV7-2 and TRBJ2-7; 7 nucleotides align to TRBD2. There are 16 residues in the CDR3. Trimming removed 3 bases from V and 0 bases from J; junction bases left unmatched: 8. Germline CDR1 is SGHTA and CDR2 is FQGNSA. CDR3 region: CASSLGLAELSYEQYF. CDR3 in DNA: TGTGCCAGCAGCTTGGGTCTAGCGGAGCTCTCCTACGAGCAGTACTTC.

The genes are TRBV5-1 and TRBJ2-7; TRBD2 aligns across 8 bases. The CDR3 length is 14 residues. The germline V gene has CDR1 SGHRS and CDR2 YFSETQ. With 2 bases clipped from V and 1 base from J, the junction kept 2 bases outside the gene matches. The CDR3 protein is CASSFGLASYEQYF. CDR3 DNA sequence: TGCGCCAGCAGCTTTGGACTAGCATCCTACGAGCAGTACTTC.

This clone was observed a single time. The chain is built from TRBV6-4 and TRBJ1-2; D gene ambiguous. Germline CDR1 MRHNA, CDR2 SNTAGT. Between the trimmed V and J ends, which lost 7 bases and 0 bases, there was a span of 12 bases. The CDR3 contains 14 residues. CDR3 sequence reads: CASNPTGANYGYTF. CDR3 DNA sequence: TGTGCCAGCAACCCGACGGGAGCTAACTATGGCTACACCTTC.

The chain's CDR3 is CASRGYRGDYGYTF. The CDR3 DNA reads as TGTGCCAGCAGGGGCTACAGGGGAGACTATGGCTACACCTTC. The chain joins TRBV7-9 to TRBJ1-2, with 7 nucleotides matching TRBD1. CDR1 and CDR2 from the germline V gene are SEHNR and FQNEAQ (reference sequence). V lost 6 bases to trimming and J lost 3 bases; unmatched junction nucleotides: 7. The CDR3 covers 14 residues.

This clone occurred a few times. The chain couples TRBV18 to TRBJ1-6; D is ambiguous. CDR3 length equals 16 residues. Germline assignment: CDR1 KGHSH and CDR2 LQKENI. V was clipped by 0 bases and J by 8 bases, with 14 bases between them. CDR3 bases: TGTGCCAGCTCACCACCCGTAGTCTCCGGGGATTCACCCCTCCACTTT. Translation: CASSPPVVSGDSPLHF.

The gene calls are TRBV29-1 and TRBJ2-1; 7 positions match TRBD2. CDR1 SQVTM and CDR2 ANQGSEA come from the germline V gene. Trimming took 3 bases from V and 8 from J; bases not matched to a gene: 19. The CDR3 is 17 amino acids. The CDR3 nucleotides read TGCAGCGTTGAGGATTGGGGGGGTTCAGCGGCCGGCGATGAGCAGTTCTTC. Its protein is CSVEDWGGSAAGDEQFF.

The chain has TRBV5-1 and TRBJ1-1; D gene ambiguous. The germline CDR1 and CDR2 sequences are SGHRS and YFSETQ. V shed 0 bases and J shed 4 bases, with 7 bases lying between them. This CDR3 spans 13 amino acids. The CDR3 region is CASSLVDRTEAFF. In DNA form, the CDR3 reads TGCGCCAGCAGCTTGGTCGACCGCACTGAAGCTTTCTTT.

The chain uses TRBV19 and TRBJ2-1; 7 nucleotides align to TRBD1. The CDR3 contains 14 residues. Germline CDR1 is LNHDA and CDR2 is SQIVND (reference sequence). The J segment lost 2 bases and the V segment lost 8 bases, leaving 6 bases of the junction unmatched. DNA for the CDR3: TGTGCCAGTGAAGACAGGGAGACCTACAATGAGCAGTTCTTC. Protein product: CASEDRETYNEQFF. Based on the CDR3 plus reference TRBV19 and TRBJ2-1, the full variable domain is DGGITQSPKYLFRKEGQNVTLSCEQNLNHDAMYWYRQDPGQGLRLIYYSQIVNDFQKGDIAEGYSVSREKKESFPLTVTSAQKNPTAFYLCASEDRETYNEQFFGPGTRLTVL.

The CDR3 region has the DNA TGTGCCAGCAGACCATTAGCGGGAGGGGAGCTGTTTTTT. As protein: CASRPLAGGELFF. V gene TRBV7-2 combines with J gene TRBJ2-2; 8 positions agree with TRBD2. The ends lost 6 bases at V and 8 bases at J; junction bases unmatched: 5. The CDR3 loop spans 13 amino acids. The germline gives CDR1 SGHTA, CDR2 FQGNSA.

The CDR3 DNA sequence: TGTGCCAGCAGTGAAGAAGACCAGGGTGAGCAGTTCTTC. Its protein is CASSEEDQGEQFF. The chain employs TRBV6-4 and TRBJ2-1; D may be TRBD1 (5 bases). This CDR3 is built from 13 residues. The germline V gene encodes CDR1 MRHNA and CDR2 SNTAGT. V lost 3 bases to trimming and J lost 9 bases, with 12 bases between them.